This TCR beta chain derives from a study of identifying expanded T cells in peripheral blood. Study-level findings and limits: Roughly two-week clone count variance significantly increased as total template count grew. About 1.2 clones differed between technical replicates, versus 16.4 and 19 over time.

The table came from immunoSEQ multiplex PCR; TCRdb's copy has only in-frame clones and leaves some out. The table includes 100,000 or so clones, around 90% detected once. This clone was counted once. Its antigen is not identified. The V end lost 3 bases, the J end lost 5 bases, and 9 bases lay between the germline ends. The CDR3 runs to 12 residues. Germline lookup yields CDR1 SGHNT and CDR2 YYREEE (reference sequence). No infections or other immune events were documented during collection. J is TRBJ2-7 and V is TRBV5-4; no clear D gene. Sequencing input: blood. This sequence originates from a person between 18 and 70 years old in good health. CDR3 bases: TGTGCCAGCAGCTCAGAAATAGACGAGCAGTACTTC. Residues: CASSSEIDEQYF.